A few counts support the clone carrying this T cell receptor (beta chain). Its matching antigen is unknown. This record belongs to a study of type 1 regulatory T cells. The wider study: An in vitro protocol generated T-allo10, a Tr1-enriched, alloantigen-specific CD4 T cell product.

TCRdb fed the reads into MiXCR, producing one record per CDR3 protein. This sample has roughly 71,000 distinct CDR3 sequences, with around 63% found just once. Trimming stripped 8 bases from V and 3 bases from J, with 13 bases between. This CDR3 is 14 amino acids long. Germline CDR1 WSHSY, CDR2 SAAADI. Graft donor-derived T-allo10 cells were described as host-alloantigen-specific, anergic, and alloantigen-specifically suppressive. The receptor comes from a human donor in good health. The chain links TRBV10-2 to TRBJ2-2; maybe TRBD1 (6 bases). Sequencing input: cultured T cells, either the whole culture or a sorted T cell fraction (not recorded which). Subset: Tr1-enriched cell product generated in vitro against host alloantigens. The CDR3 protein is CASGGSTHTGELFF. In DNA, the CDR3 is TGCGCCAGCGGGGGCAGTACCCACACCGGGGAGCTGTTTTTT.